The 28 T cell receptor beta chains below all came from one sample that was sequenced in a study of blood T cell repertoires in COVID-19. Clones were sequenced by immunoSEQ multiplex PCR, and TCRdb holds only the in-frame ones, with some missing. The repertoire holds about 76,000 clones, roughly 80% seen once, with more than 15% in the top ten. Material for sequencing was peripheral blood. The receptors originated from a woman aged 55-70 years with acute or convalescent COVID-19.

The V gene is TRBV6-1, the J gene TRBJ1-5; possibly TRBD1 for D (5 bases). The CDR3 is 14 amino acids. CDR1 and CDR2 (germline): MNHNS, SASEGT. Trimming left V 1 base short and J 7 bases short, with 11 bases between. The CDR3 sequence: CASSEGTTRQPQHF. The CDR3, as DNA: TGTGCCAGCAGTGAAGGGACAACTCGCCAGCCCCAGCATTTT.

Turning to this clone: One end of the junction varies from germline; a read error may be responsible. The CDR3 region has the DNA TGTGCTAGCAGCTTAGGGACTAGCGGTTACAATGAGCAGTTCTTC. As protein: CASSLGTSGYNEQFF. V gene TRBV7-7 combines with J gene TRBJ2-1; 11 bases fit TRBD2. This CDR3 has 15 amino acids. The germline V gene encodes CDR1 SSHAT and CDR2 FNYEAQ (reference sequence).

The chain is built from TRBV5-1 and TRBJ2-5, with 7 bases aligning to TRBD2. Germline trimming cut 0 bases from V and 1 base from J; bases unmatched to any gene: 3. The CDR3 has 15 amino acids. The germline CDR1 and CDR2 sequences are SGHRS and YFSETQ. The CDR3 DNA sequence: TGCGCCAGCAGCTTGGGAGCGGGGAGCCAAGAGACCCAGTACTTC. The encoded protein is CASSLGAGSQETQYF.

V and J are TRBV7-9 and TRBJ1-1, with 7 positions matching TRBD1. Unmatched junction bases numbered 11, after V lost 5 bases and J lost 5 bases. There are 15 residues in the CDR3. The germline V gene encodes CDR1 SEHNR and CDR2 FQNEAQ (reference sequence). The CDR3 loop reads CASSPSDRRGTEAFF. The CDR3 DNA follows: TGTGCCAGCAGCCCCTCGGACAGGAGAGGAACTGAAGCTTTCTTT.

V gene TRBV6-1 combines with J gene TRBJ1-1; the match to TRBD1 covers 7 bases. In germline, CDR1 is MNHNS, CDR2 SASEGT. V lost 4 bases and J lost 1; bases outside the gene matches: 12. This CDR3 has 17 amino acids. Here the CDR3 reads CASSGTGVLARNTEAFF. CDR3 DNA: TGTGCCAGCAGTGGAACAGGGGTATTGGCAAGGAACACTGAAGCTTTCTTT.

V usage is TRBV3-1 (or the pseudogene TRBV3-2) and J usage is TRBJ1-3, with D perhaps matching TRBD1 (6 bases). CDR1 is LGHDT, CDR2 YNNKEL, per germline (reference sequence). Trimming removed 3 bases at V and 4 bases at J, with 10 bases between. CDR3 length equals 14 residues. CDR3 protein: CASSHSGTGNTIYF. Here the CDR3 DNA reads TGTGCCAGCAGCCATAGTGGGACAGGAAACACCATATATTTT.

This rearrangement joins TRBV29-1 to TRBJ1-2, with 9 bases lining up with TRBD1. The V gene end was trimmed by 6 bases and the J gene end by 4 bases; junction bases not matched to a gene: 12. The CDR3 is 15 amino acids. Germline CDR1 is SQVTM and CDR2 is ANQGSEA. The CDR3 spells CSVEGRQGGTYGYTF. The CDR3, as DNA: TGCAGCGTGGAGGGGAGACAGGGGGGGACCTATGGCTACACCTTC.

The J gene is TRBJ2-5, the V gene TRBV5-6; D might be TRBD1 (6 bases). Trimming pared 3 bases from V and 4 bases from J, leaving 10 bases between. This CDR3 is 13 amino acids long. The germline V gene encodes CDR1 SGHDT and CDR2 YYEEEE. CDR3 residues: CASSYTGRETQYF. CDR3 in DNA: TGTGCCAGCAGCTATACAGGGAGAGAGACCCAGTACTTC.

The chain recombines TRBV3-1 (or the pseudogene TRBV3-2) with TRBJ2-3; the match to TRBD2 covers 11 bases. Trimming cost V 0 bases and J 5 bases; bases outside gene matches: 7. Germline assignment: CDR1 LGHDT and CDR2 YNNKEL (reference sequence). This CDR3 contains 17 residues. CDR3 DNA sequence: TGTGCCAGCAGCCAAGATTGTAGCGGGGGGGCCGAAGATACGCAGTATTTT. Translated: CASSQDCSGGAEDTQYF.

V gene TRBV5-6 combines with J gene TRBJ1-1; 10 bases are a match to TRBD1. Germline V gene data show CDR1 as SGHDT and CDR2 as YYEEEE. The CDR3 consists of 16 residues. Losses at the gene ends were 2 bases for V and 1 base for J; bases not matched to a gene: 5. In DNA form, the CDR3 reads TGTGCCAGCAGCTTCGACAGGGGGCTTACGAACACTGAAGCTTTCTTT. Amino acid sequence: CASSFDRGLTNTEAFF.

This chain links TRBV6-1 with TRBJ1-5; D ambiguous. V lost 3 bases and J 0 bases, leaving 18 bases between the germline ends. The CDR3 spans 18 residues. Germline V lookup: CDR1 MNHNS, CDR2 SASEGT. Here the CDR3 reads CASSDAQRNAYSNQPQHF. The CDR3 nucleotides read TGTGCCAGCAGTGACGCACAGAGAAACGCGTATAGCAATCAGCCCCAGCATTTT.

The rearrangement links TRBV19 to TRBJ1-5; 9 bases match TRBD1. The CDR3 contains 15 residues. V trimming: 4 bases; J trimming: 3 bases; junction bases outside the gene matches: 4. CDR1 is LNHDA and CDR2 is SQIVND in the germline V gene (reference sequence). The CDR3 here is CASSRGQGLNQPQHF. CDR3 sequence (DNA): TGTGCCAGTAGTAGGGGACAGGGCCTCAATCAGCCCCAGCATTTT.

The gene calls are TRBV3-1 (or the pseudogene TRBV3-2) and TRBJ1-4; 10 bases fit TRBD1. V gave up 1 base and J gave up 5 bases; unmatched junction bases: 4. The CDR3 has 16 amino acids. Per the germline V gene, CDR1 is LGHDT and CDR2 is YNNKEL (reference sequence). The CDR3 spells CASSQARGQGNEKLFF. The CDR3 bases are TGTGCCAGCAGCCAAGCCAGGGGACAGGGGAATGAAAAACTGTTTTTT.

CDR3 sequence (DNA): TGTGCCAGCTCCCGGACAGGGGGCGCCGGCAATCAGCCCCAGCATTTT. Protein sequence: CASSRTGGAGNQPQHF. The chain uses TRBV18 and TRBJ1-5, with 11 bases that match TRBD1. The CDR3 is 16 amino acids. Per the germline V gene, CDR1 is KGHSH and CDR2 is LQKENI. V shed 6 bases and J 2 bases; nucleotides not matched to a gene: 6.

The table lists this clone with a count of one. V is TRBV18 and J is TRBJ1-6; D gene ambiguous. CDR3 length: 13 amino acids. CDR1 and CDR2 from the germline V gene are KGHSH and LQKENI. V lost 3 bases and J 9 bases, leaving 9 bases between the germline ends. CDR3 sequence: CASSPSLGSPLHF. The CDR3, as DNA: TGTGCCAGCTCACCTAGCCTTGGTTCACCCCTCCACTTT.

This clone came up many times. The rearrangement uses TRBV9 and TRBJ1-5; 9 nucleotides match TRBD1. Germline trimming cut 0 bases from V and 4 bases from J; bases unmatched to any gene: 20. The CDR3 contains 21 residues. Germline lookup yields CDR1 SGDLS and CDR2 YYNGEE. The CDR3 DNA is TGTGCCAGCAGCGTAGTATACCCCAGACAGGGGGTTCGATGGGTTAATCAGCCCCAGCATTTT. Its protein is CASSVVYPRQGVRWVNQPQHF. The full variable domain, its missing parts supplied by reference TRBV9 and TRBJ1-5, is DSGVTQTPKHLITATGQRVTLRCSPRSGDLSVYWYQQSLDQGLQFLIQYYNGEERAKGNILERFSAQQFPDLHSELNLSSLELGDSALYFCASSVVYPRQGVRWVNQPQHFGDGTRLSIL.

This clone is a singleton in its sample. The chain is built from TRBV7-3 and TRBJ2-2, with D possibly matching TRBD1 (6 bases). V dropped 3 bases and J dropped 4 bases, with 9 bases sitting between them. The CDR3 has 14 amino acids. Looked up from germline, CDR1 is SGHTA and CDR2 is FQGTGA. The CDR3: CASSLGAITGELFF. DNA for the CDR3: TGTGCCAGCAGCTTGGGGGCGATCACCGGGGAGCTGTTTTTT.

This sequence joins TRBV10-3 and TRBJ2-1; 9 nucleotides match TRBD2. This CDR3 spans 15 amino acids. The junction had 11 bases not matched to a gene; V was cut back by 6 bases and J by 8 bases. The germline V gene has CDR1 ENHRY and CDR2 SYGVKD. This chain's CDR3 is CAIRERGASIDEQFF. The CDR3 DNA reads TGTGCCATCAGAGAGCGGGGGGCCAGTATTGATGAGCAGTTCTTC.

CDR3 protein: CSASRGGERPQHF. The CDR3 DNA is TGCAGTGCTAGTCGGGGAGGGGAGAGGCCCCAGCATTTT. V gene TRBV20-1 combines with J gene TRBJ1-5, with D perhaps TRBD1 (5 bases). Trimming took 3 bases from V and 9 from J, leaving 15 bases between them. CDR3 size: 13 residues. Germline V gene lookup returns CDR1 DFQATT and CDR2 SNEGSKA (reference sequence).

The CDR3: CASSRLAGGRNEQFF. Written as DNA, the CDR3 is TGTGCCAGCAGCAGACTAGCGGGGGGGCGGAATGAGCAGTTCTTC. The chain is built from TRBV11-2 and TRBJ2-1, with TRBD2 matching 14 bases. Per the germline V gene, CDR1 is SGHAT and CDR2 is FQNNGV. V lost 5 bases, J lost 7 bases, and 4 bases stayed unmatched. This CDR3 has 15 amino acids.

V is TRBV5-1 and J is TRBJ1-4; 7 bases agree with TRBD1. The germline gives CDR1 SGHRS, CDR2 YFSETQ. The CDR3 length is 15 residues. The trim removed 7 bases at V and 5 bases at J, leaving 11 bases unmatched. CDR3 sequence: CASQGGTQGNEKLFF. The CDR3, as DNA: TGCGCCAGCCAGGGGGGTACACAAGGAAATGAAAAACTGTTTTTT.

The V and J genes are TRBV18 and TRBJ2-1, with 8 bases identical to TRBD2. There are 15 residues in the CDR3. With V trimmed by 3 bases and J by 6 bases, 7 bases remained unmatched. The germline CDR1 and CDR2 sequences are KGHSH and LQKENI. CDR3 nucleotide sequence: TGTGCCAGCTCACCTCAAGCGGGGGTCTCCAATGAGCAGTTCTTC. The encoded protein is CASSPQAGVSNEQFF.

The rearrangement links TRBV15 to TRBJ1-3; D is unresolved. The CDR3 loop spans 19 amino acids. Germline CDR1 reads LNHNV; CDR2 reads YYDKDF (reference sequence). V lost 1 base and J lost 0, with 19 bases in between. CDR3 sequence (DNA): TGTGCCACCAGCAGAGGGGGATCCGGACTAGAACGCTCTGGAAACACCATATATTTT. It is translated as CATSRGGSGLERSGNTIYF.

This chain joins TRBV7-9 and TRBJ1-4; no firm D call. CDR1 and CDR2 from the germline V gene are SEHNR and FQNEAQ (reference sequence). The germline V and J ends were trimmed by 5 bases and 8 bases, with 21 bases remaining between them. The CDR3 contains 16 residues. The CDR3 protein is CASSPRVSGGGEKLFF. The CDR3 region has the DNA TGTGCCAGCAGCCCTCGGGTGTCCGGAGGAGGGGAAAAACTGTTTTTT.

V and J are TRBV7-9 and TRBJ1-1; 10 bases match TRBD1. CDR3 length: 13 amino acids. V lost 6 bases, J lost 7 bases, and 5 bases stayed unmatched. The germline CDR1 and CDR2 sequences are SEHNR and FQNEAQ (reference sequence). CDR3 region: CASSSGDRGEAFF. The CDR3 DNA reads as TGTGCCAGCAGTTCCGGGGACAGGGGTGAAGCTTTCTTT.

The chain recombines TRBV2 with TRBJ1-6, with D tentatively TRBD1 (5 bases). The CDR3 runs 14 residues. Germline assignment: CDR1 SNHLY and CDR2 FYNNEI. The V end lost 6 bases, the J end lost 10 bases, and 16 bases lay between the germline ends. CDR3 region: CASSNVGGSSPLHF. The CDR3 bases are TGTGCCAGCAGCAACGTGGGGGGGAGCTCACCCCTCCACTTT. Drawing the rest from reference TRBV2 and TRBJ1-6, the complete variable domain is EPEVTQTPSHQVTQMGQEVILRCVPISNHLYFYWYRQILGQKVEFLVSFYNNEISEKSEIFDDQFSVERPDGSNFTLKIRSTKLEDSAMYFCASSNVGGSSPLHFGNGTRLTVT.

The V call is TRBV3-1 (or the pseudogene TRBV3-2), the J call TRBJ1-1; D might be TRBD1 (5 bases). V dropped 1 base and J dropped 0 bases, with 9 bases sitting between them. CDR1 is LGHDT, CDR2 YNNKEL, per germline (reference sequence). This CDR3 is built from 15 residues. This chain's CDR3 is CASSQGWGLNTEAFF. The DNA of the CDR3 is TGTGCCAGCAGCCAAGGGTGGGGCCTGAACACTGAAGCTTTCTTT.

This clone was detected once. The chain has TRBV19 and TRBJ2-3, with 8 nucleotides matching TRBD1. The CDR3 loop spans 17 amino acids. Trimming at V came to 5 bases and at J to 1 base, leaving 11 bases not matched to a gene. Germline V gene sequence: CDR1 LNHDA, CDR2 SQIVND (reference sequence). The CDR3 reads CASSFRTGLARTDTQYF. The CDR3 DNA is TGTGCCAGTAGTTTCCGGACAGGGCTGGCCCGCACAGATACGCAGTATTTT.